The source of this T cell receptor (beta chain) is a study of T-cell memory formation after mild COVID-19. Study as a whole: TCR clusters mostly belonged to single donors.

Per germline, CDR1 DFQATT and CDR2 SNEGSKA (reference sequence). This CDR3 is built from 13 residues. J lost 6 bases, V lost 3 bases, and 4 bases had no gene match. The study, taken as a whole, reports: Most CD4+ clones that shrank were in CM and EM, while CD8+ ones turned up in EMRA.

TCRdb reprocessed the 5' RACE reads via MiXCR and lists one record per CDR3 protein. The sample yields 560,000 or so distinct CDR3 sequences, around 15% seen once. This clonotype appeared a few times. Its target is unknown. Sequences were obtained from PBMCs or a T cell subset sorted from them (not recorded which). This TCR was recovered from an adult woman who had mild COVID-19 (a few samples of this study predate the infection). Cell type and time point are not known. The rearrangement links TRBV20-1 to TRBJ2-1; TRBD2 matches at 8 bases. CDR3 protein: CSARGSGSNEQFF. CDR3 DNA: TGCAGTGCTAGGGGGAGCGGGAGCAATGAGCAGTTCTTC.